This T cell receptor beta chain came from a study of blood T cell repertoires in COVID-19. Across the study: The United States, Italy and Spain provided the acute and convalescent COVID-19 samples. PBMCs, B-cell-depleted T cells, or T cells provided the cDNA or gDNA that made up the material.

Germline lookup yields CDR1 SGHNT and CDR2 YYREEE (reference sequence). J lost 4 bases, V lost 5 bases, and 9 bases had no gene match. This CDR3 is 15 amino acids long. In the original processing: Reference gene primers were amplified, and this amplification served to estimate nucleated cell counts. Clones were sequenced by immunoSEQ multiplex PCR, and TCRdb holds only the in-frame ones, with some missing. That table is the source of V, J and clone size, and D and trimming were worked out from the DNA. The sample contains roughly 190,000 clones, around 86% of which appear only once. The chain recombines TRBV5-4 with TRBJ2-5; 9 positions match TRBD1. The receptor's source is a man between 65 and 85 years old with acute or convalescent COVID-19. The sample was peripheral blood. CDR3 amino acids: CASSTGTGSVETQYF. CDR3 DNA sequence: TGTGCCAGCAGTACAGGGACAGGGAGTGTAGAGACCCAGTACTTC.